This paragraph reports one T cell receptor (beta chain). CDR3 length: 15 residues. Germline V lookup: CDR1 SEHNR, CDR2 FQNEAQ (reference sequence). The trim removed 5 bases at V and 5 bases at J, leaving 9 bases unmatched. Clones were sequenced by immunoSEQ multiplex PCR, and TCRdb holds only the in-frame ones, with some missing. The table lists around 30,000 clones, 90% of them singletons, with 3.5% to 4.5% in the top ten. The sample originates from a study of T cell changes during pregnancy in multiple sclerosis. This TCR derives from a female donor with multiple sclerosis, enrolled in a pregnancy study. The gene calls are TRBV7-9 and TRBJ2-1; TRBD2 agrees at 7 bases. The sample here was CD8+ T cells from peripheral blood mononuclear cells, taken in the second trimester of pregnancy. CDR3 sequence: CASSAPGLVNNEQFF. CDR3 nucleotides: TGTGCCAGCAGCGCCCCCGGACTAGTGAACAATGAGCAGTTCTTC.